A selection of T cell receptor beta chains follows, all from one sample in a study of beta chain features in type 1 diabetes. Profiling relied on immunoSEQ multiplex PCR, and the TCRdb table lists in-frame clones only, not all of them. The sample shows some 700,000 clones, around an eighth of them seen only once. The sequencing sample was made of naive CD4+ T cells from blood. The receptors shown here come from a man aged 18 to 35 with type 1 diabetes. The CDR3 runs from the conserved cysteine through the conserved F or W. The D gene is left open where the match is weak. The size entry is marked missing in some rows and otherwise reads once, few, many or a size class.

J gene	V gene	clone size	D gene	CDR3 DNA	CDR3 protein
TRBJ2-1	TRBV6-1	few	TRBD2	TGTGCCAGCAGTGGATTTCGGACTAGCGGAGACAATGAGCAGTTCTTC	CASSGFRTSGDNEQFF
TRBJ1-1	TRBV6-5	-	-	TGTGCCAGCAGTACTGACAGACTGAACACTGAAGCTTTCTTT	CASSTDRLNTEAFF
TRBJ2-5	TRBV6-1	-	-	TGTGCCAGCAGTGGACAGGTTGTAGAGACCCAGTACTTC	CASSGQVVETQYF
TRBJ1-2	TRBV5-6	few	TRBD1	TGTGCCAGCAGCAGTCCGCCGGGACAGGGGAGTAGTAGCTATGGCTACACCTTC	CASSSPPGQGSSSYGYTF
TRBJ2-5	TRBV30	-	-	TGTGCCTGGAGTTTCGGCCGTGGAGAGACCCAGTACTTC	CAWSFGRGETQYF
TRBJ1-4	TRBV4-1	-	-	TGCGCCAGCAGCCAAGATGGACAGCTGCAGGGAAAACTGTTTTTT	CASSQDGQLQGKLFF
TRBJ2-1	TRBV5-1	few	-	TGCGCCAGCAGCCCCCCCGGAGCGGGCTACAATGAGCAGTTCTTC	CASSPPGAGYNEQFF
TRBJ2-5	TRBV5-4	-	-	TGTGCCAGCAGCTTGGGGCCGACCCAGTACTTC	CASSLGPTQYF
TRBJ1-3	TRBV6-5	-	-	TGTGCCAGCAGTCACCCTCAGCTAAACACCATATATTTT	CASSHPQLNTIYF
TRBJ2-5	TRBV4-2	few	TRBD2	TGTGCCAGCAGCCCCGCGGGTCTAGCGGGGGGCCGGGAGACCCAGTACTTC	CASSPAGLAGGRETQYF
TRBJ2-7	TRBV10-3	few	-	TGTGCCATCAGGGCCCAGTTTGGGCCCTACGAGCAGTACTTC	CAIRAQFGPYEQYF